This is a list of T cell receptor beta chains from one sample in a study of T cells after yellow fever vaccination. In TCRdb, the 5' RACE reads were re-called with MiXCR into one record per CDR3 protein. The table lists 300,000 to 400,000 distinct CDR3 sequences, approximately 13% of them singletons. Source: CD4+ T cells sorted from PBMCs, taken 15 days after the yellow fever booster vaccination. The receptors were gathered from a man aged 18 to 29 who received the YFV17D yellow fever vaccine. Both conserved end residues are part of each CDR3. The order of the fields is D gene, J gene, clone size, V gene, CDR3 protein, CDR3 DNA. A D gene is named only where the DNA matches it firmly. Clone size is not always given. Where it is, it says once, few, many or a class for expanded clones.

>TRBD1|TRBJ1-1|NA|TRBV6-5
CASSYSNRGRGAFF
TGTGCCAGCAGTTACTCCAACAGGGGGCGGGGAGCTTTCTTT
>NA|TRBJ1-1|few|TRBV19
CASSTSRGTEAFF
TGTGCCAGTAGTACGTCAAGAGGGACTGAAGCTTTCTTT
>TRBD1|TRBJ1-1|NA|TRBV7-9
CASSWTGKAPEAFF
TGTGCCAGCAGCTGGACAGGGAAGGCACCTGAAGCTTTCTTT
>TRBD2|TRBJ2-3|NA|TRBV5-4
CASSLSRDYTDTQYF
TGTGCCAGCAGCTTGTCCAGGGACTACACAGATACGCAGTATTTT
>NA|TRBJ2-7|many|TRBV7-9
CASSNPGLLYEQYF
TGTGCCAGCAGCAACCCGGGACTGCTCTACGAGCAGTACTTC
>NA|TRBJ2-3|few|TRBV6-2/TRBV6-3
CASSYEAGGATDTQYF
TGTGCCAGCAGTTACGAAGCGGGCGGGGCCACAGATACGCAGTATTTT
>NA|TRBJ2-2|many|TRBV4-2
CASSRGAVTGELFF
TGTGCCAGCTCCCGGGGGGCGGTCACCGGGGAGCTGTTTTTT
>TRBD2|TRBJ2-5|NA|TRBV6-5
CASSYSGLAGGRETQYF
TGTGCCAGCAGTTATTCTGGGCTAGCGGGGGGAAGGGAGACCCAGTACTTC
>NA|TRBJ1-3|few|TRBV10-3
CAISSHKIGNTIYF
TGTGCCATCAGTTCGCACAAAATCGGAAACACCATATATTTT
>NA|TRBJ2-3|many|TRBV5-1
CASTSEGDTQYF
TGCGCCAGCACCAGCGAGGGTGATACGCAGTATTTT
>TRBD2|TRBJ2-7|NA|TRBV9
CASSRGGGLTSYEQYF
TGTGCCAGCAGTCGGGGCGGGGGACTCACATCCTACGAGCAGTACTTC
>NA|TRBJ2-3|NA|TRBV7-2
CASSLAGGRWDTQYF
TGTGCCAGCAGCTTAGCCGGGGGGCGGTGGGATACGCAGTATTTT
>TRBD1|TRBJ1-6|few|TRBV6-5
CASSRTGDVSPLHF
TGTGCCAGCAGCCGGACAGGGGATGTCTCACCCCTCCACTTT
>NA|TRBJ2-5|NA|TRBV3-1
CASSQRPTWGPRETQYF
TGTGCCAGCAGCCAACGCCCCACCTGGGGACCGCGAGAGACCCAGTACTTC
>TRBD1|TRBJ2-7|few|TRBV5-1
CASSLGGGGNYEQYF
TGCGCCAGCAGCTTGGGAGGGGGCGGAAACTACGAGCAGTACTTC